The 25 T cell receptor beta chains reported below all come from one sample, sequenced in a study of T cell responses to AZD1222 COVID-19 vaccine. The assay was immunoSEQ multiplex PCR, and TCRdb's table has in-frame clones only and misses some. This table has about 200,000 clones, 92% appearing once. The material was peripheral blood, obtained on day 0 of AZD1222 vaccination. The receptors were sampled from an adult in good health.

The V gene is TRBV9, the J gene TRBJ1-1; no clear D. The V gene's germline CDR1 is SGDLS and CDR2 YYNGEE. CDR3 length: 14 amino acids. V was clipped by 4 bases and J by 6 bases, with 16 bases between them. CDR3 in DNA: TGTGCCAGCAGCCCGTCGACACGCTTCTCTGAAGCTTTCTTT. As protein: CASSPSTRFSEAFF.

The chain joins TRBV9 to TRBJ2-1; D perhaps matches TRBD2 (6 bases). CDR1 and CDR2 from the germline V gene are SGDLS and YYNGEE. This CDR3 spans 17 amino acids. V was clipped by 4 bases and J by 0 bases, with 17 bases between them. The CDR3 DNA follows: TGTGCCAGCAGCTTCGGACGGGACTCTAGCTCCTACAATGAGCAGTTCTTC. It yields the protein CASSFGRDSSSYNEQFF.

As DNA, the CDR3 is TGTGCCAGCAGCGTAGAAGCTAGCGGGGGGGCCCTTGGTGAGCAGTTCTTC. Protein: CASSVEASGGALGEQFF. V is TRBV9 and J is TRBJ2-1; 12 bases agree with TRBD2. The germline V gene has CDR1 SGDLS and CDR2 YYNGEE. The CDR3 has 17 amino acids. The trim removed 0 bases at V and 9 bases at J, leaving 10 bases unmatched.

The rearrangement uses TRBV4-1 and TRBJ1-4, with D possibly being TRBD1 (6 bases). The germline CDR1 and CDR2 sequences are MGHRA and YSYEKL. V shed 1 base and J shed 5 bases, with 8 bases lying between them. The CDR3 spans 14 residues. In nucleotides, the CDR3 is TGCGCCAGCAGCCAAGCCCAGGGGAATGAAAAACTGTTTTTT. It yields the protein CASSQAQGNEKLFF.

This clone occurred a few times. The genes are TRBV6-5 and TRBJ1-5; 7 positions agree with TRBD1. CDR1 is MNHEY, CDR2 SVGAGI, per germline. Losses at the gene ends were 4 bases for V and 5 bases for J; bases not matched to a gene: 5. The CDR3 length is 14 residues. CDR3 DNA: TGTGCCAGCAGTTGGGACAGAGGATATCAGCCCCAGCATTTT. Residues: CASSWDRGYQPQHF.

This clone was counted a single time. This chain joins TRBV6-2 or TRBV6-3 and TRBJ2-7; D could derive from TRBD1 or TRBD2 (6 bases each). The CDR3 consists of 17 residues. V lost 2 bases, J lost 7 bases, and 24 bases lay in between. Looked up from germline, CDR1 is MNHEY and CDR2 is SVGEGT. The CDR3 nucleotides are TGTGCCAGCAGTTACGCTCGGCGGGGCAGTCCCAGGGGAGAGCAGTACTTC. Translated: CASSYARRGSPRGEQYF.

The gene calls are TRBV29-1 and TRBJ2-3, with a possible D match to TRBD2 (6 bases). CDR3 length equals 16 residues. Germline-derived CDR1 and CDR2 are SQVTM and ANQGSEA. With 1 base removed from V and 10 bases from J, the gap between germline ends came to 24 bases. The CDR3 coding sequence is TGCAGCGTTGAAGCAGGGATACGCGGGGCCTCGGATCCGCAGTATTTT. This gives the protein CSVEAGIRGASDPQYF.

This clone was recorded many times. The rearrangement joins TRBV6-5 to TRBJ2-7, with D tentatively TRBD2 (6 bases). CDR1 and CDR2 from the germline V gene are MNHEY and SVGAGI. The CDR3 spans 14 residues. V lost 6 bases, J lost 0 bases, and 12 bases lay in between. This CDR3 reads CASRPVGGSYEQYF. CDR3 bases: TGTGCCAGCAGGCCCGTGGGAGGCTCCTACGAGCAGTACTTC.

The chain has TRBV6-6 and TRBJ2-7; a possible D gene is TRBD2 (5 bases). Germline CDR1 MNHNY, CDR2 SVGAGI (reference sequence). V shed 0 bases and J shed 7 bases, with 10 bases lying between them. The CDR3 has 13 amino acids. Here the CDR3 DNA reads TGTGCCAGCAGTTACTCCGCGGGTGGTGAGCAGTACTTC. It translates to CASSYSAGGEQYF.

The genes are TRBV6-5 and TRBJ2-5; 10 bases match TRBD2. V was pared by 0 bases and J by 1 base, with 2 bases of the junction left unmatched. Germline CDR1 reads MNHEY; CDR2 reads SVGAGI. This CDR3 region has 16 residues. This chain's CDR3 is CASSYSAGGRQETQYF. CDR3 DNA sequence: TGTGCCAGCAGTTACTCAGCGGGGGGGCGCCAAGAGACCCAGTACTTC.

The chain links TRBV11-2 to TRBJ2-7; TRBD1 or TRBD2 may be the D gene (5 bases each). The germline gives CDR1 SGHAT, CDR2 FQNNGV. V was cut by 6 bases and J by 0 bases, with 12 bases left in between. The length of the CDR3 is 14 residues. The CDR3 nucleotides are TGTGCCAGCAGAACCGGGACGGTCTCCTACGAGCAGTACTTC. Translation: CASRTGTVSYEQYF.

V usage is TRBV7-8 and J usage is TRBJ1-2, with unresolved D. Germline CDR1 SGHVS, CDR2 FQNEAQ. The CDR3 spans 15 residues. V was pared by 1 base and J by 8 bases, with 17 bases between. CDR3 region: CASSLGVTDRQGYTF. The CDR3 DNA sequence: TGTGCCAGCAGCTTAGGAGTCACAGACCGCCAAGGCTACACCTTC.

The chain combines TRBV11-1 with TRBJ1-1; 9 positions agree with TRBD1. The trim removed 5 bases at V and 2 bases at J, leaving 9 bases unmatched. The CDR3 runs 16 residues. Germline loops: CDR1 SGHAT, CDR2 FQDESV (reference sequence). CDR3 residues: CASSAGEGQGNTEAFF. The CDR3 nucleotides read TGTGCCAGCAGCGCAGGAGAGGGACAGGGCAACACTGAAGCTTTCTTT.

The chain employs TRBV30 and TRBJ1-1, with D possibly being TRBD1 (5 bases). From germline, CDR1 is GTSNPN and CDR2 SVGIG (reference sequence). V was pared by 2 bases and J by 1 base, with 8 bases between. The CDR3 covers 13 residues. CDR3 protein: CAWSLTGNTEAFF. CDR3 in DNA: TGTGCCTGGAGTTTAACAGGGAACACTGAAGCTTTCTTT. The full variable domain, completed using reference TRBV30 and TRBJ1-1, is SQTIHQWPATLVQPVGSPLSLECTVEGTSNPNLYWYRQAAGRGLQLLFYSVGIGQISSEVPQNLSASRPQDRQFILSSKKLLLSDSGFYLCAWSLTGNTEAFFGQGTRLTVV.

The V and J genes are TRBV18 and TRBJ2-1; D is possibly TRBD2 (6 bases). Trimming removed 3 bases from V and 8 bases from J, with 11 bases in between. Germline CDR1 and CDR2: KGHSH and LQKENI. The CDR3 runs 13 residues. The CDR3 coding sequence is TGTGCCAGCTCACCGGTTCCGGGGGATGAGCAGTTCTTC. This codes for CASSPVPGDEQFF.

J is TRBJ2-1 and V is TRBV7-2; D may be TRBD2 (7 bases). The CDR3 length is 14 residues. CDR1 and CDR2 from the germline V gene are SGHTA and FQGNSA. V was cut by 0 bases and J by 10 bases, with 13 bases left in between. DNA for the CDR3: TGTGCCAGCAGCTTAGCGGGGAGGGGGATAGAGCAGTTCTTC. This translates into CASSLAGRGIEQFF.

This chain uses TRBV20-1 with TRBJ1-2, with a weak D call TRBD1 (5 bases). Germline V gives CDR1 DFQATT, CDR2 SNEGSKA (reference sequence). Trimming stripped 0 bases from V and 7 bases from J, with 6 bases between. CDR3 length: 11 amino acids. The CDR3: CSARDDSGYTF. For the CDR3, the DNA is TGCAGTGCTAGAGATGACAGTGGCTACACCTTC.

The chain has TRBV4-1 and TRBJ1-5; 10 bases align to TRBD1. V lost 0 bases to trimming and J lost 11 bases; unmatched junction nucleotides: 7. Germline V gives CDR1 MGHRA, CDR2 YSYEKL. The CDR3 totals 15 residues. DNA of the CDR3: TGCGCCAGCAGCCAAGAAGGGACAGGGGTCGTGACCCAGCATTTT. It yields the protein CASSQEGTGVVTQHF.

The chain couples TRBV9 to TRBJ2-1; 12 bases agree with TRBD2. The CDR3 runs to 21 residues. Unmatched junction bases numbered 17, after V lost 4 bases and J lost 0 bases. Germline V gene data show CDR1 as SGDLS and CDR2 as YYNGEE. The CDR3 region is CASSIGQGWTSGVSSYNEQFF. The CDR3 bases are TGTGCCAGCAGCATCGGACAGGGCTGGACTAGCGGGGTGAGCTCCTACAATGAGCAGTTCTTC. Full variable domain (remainder filled in from reference TRBV9 and TRBJ2-1): DSGVTQTPKHLITATGQRVTLRCSPRSGDLSVYWYQQSLDQGLQFLIQYYNGEERAKGNILERFSAQQFPDLHSELNLSSLELGDSALYFCASSIGQGWTSGVSSYNEQFFGPGTRLTVL.

The chain has TRBV24-1 and TRBJ2-2; D remains ambiguous. CDR3 length: 12 residues. V was shortened by 9 bases and J by 1 base, with 5 bases between the two germline ends. CDR1 KGHDR and CDR2 SFDVKD come from the germline V gene. Here the CDR3 reads CATLKNTGELFF. Written as DNA, the CDR3 is TGTGCCACCCTAAAGAACACCGGGGAGCTGTTTTTT.

The chain carries TRBV2 and TRBJ1-2; D possibly corresponds to TRBD1 (6 bases). V shed 3 bases and J shed 8 bases, with 13 bases lying between them. The length of the CDR3 is 13 residues. Germline values: CDR1 SNHLY, CDR2 FYNNEI. CDR3 sequence reads: CASSEEQGRGYTF. In DNA, the CDR3 is TGTGCCAGCAGTGAGGAACAGGGTCGAGGCTACACCTTC.

The rearrangement links TRBV10-3 to TRBJ2-1; D is possibly TRBD2 (6 bases). The length of the CDR3 is 15 residues. CDR1 and CDR2 (germline): ENHRY, SYGVKD. The V end was cut by 6 bases, the J end by 8 bases, with 20 bases between. The CDR3 nucleotides read TGTGCCATCAGGTGGGGGGACTCCCGAGGCGATGAGCAGTTCTTC. Encoded protein: CAIRWGDSRGDEQFF.

The chain uses TRBV19 and TRBJ1-2; 9 bases align to TRBD1. Germline CDR1 LNHDA, CDR2 SQIVND (reference sequence). V was clipped by 6 bases and J by 7 bases; unmatched bases: 6. This CDR3 is 13 amino acids long. CDR3 residues: CASRDRGLSGYTF. The CDR3, as DNA: TGTGCCAGTAGGGACAGGGGCTTGTCTGGCTACACCTTC.

This rearrangement joins TRBV5-1 to TRBJ1-1; D perhaps matches TRBD1 (6 bases). Deletions cut 4 bases from V and 6 bases from J, with 13 bases between. Germline V CDR1 and CDR2: SGHRS, YFSETQ. The CDR3 is made up of 13 amino acids. The CDR3 DNA sequence: TGCGCCAGCAGCCCCGGAGGGGGGTCTGAAGCTTTCTTT. This codes for CASSPGGGSEAFF. Supplemented by reference TRBV5-1 and TRBJ1-1, the full variable domain reads KAGVTQTPRYLIKTRGQQVTLSCSPISGHRSVSWYQQTPGQGLQFLFEYFSETQRNKGNFPGRFSGRQFSNSRSEMNVSTLELGDSALYLCASSPGGGSEAFFGQGTRLTVV.

This chain's CDR3 is CASSTTPTNTEAFF. The CDR3 DNA is TGTGCCAGCTCAACTACACCTACGAACACTGAAGCTTTCTTT. V gene TRBV18 combines with J gene TRBJ1-1; D gene unclear. With 5 bases removed from V and 1 base from J, the gap between germline ends came to 11 bases. Per germline, CDR1 KGHSH and CDR2 LQKENI. CDR3 size: 14 residues.